This T cell receptor (beta chain) derives from a study of Graves' ophthalmopathy and Graves' hyperthyroidism. The study, taken as a whole, reports: Blood also harbored most expanded thyroid clonotypes above 0.001 frequency.

RNA transcripts were the template, and TCR beta CDR3 regions were amplified from them. A first-round RT-PCR used HTBI primers, followed by a second-round multiplex PCR. TCRdb reprocessed the multiplex PCR reads via MiXCR and lists one record per CDR3 protein. The sample lists approximately 460,000 distinct CDR3 sequences; approximately 15% were seen once. The length of the CDR3 is 15 residues. V gave up 1 base and J gave up 2 bases, with 12 bases separating them. From germline, CDR1 is MNHEY and CDR2 SVGAGI. This clonotype was picked up many times. Its antigen is unknown. The authors diagnosed from clinical symptoms, serum thyroxine, TRAb, thyroid ultrasound and orbital computed tomography.

Sequencing input: blood. The chain recombines TRBV6-5 with TRBJ2-7, with D possibly TRBD1 on 6 matching bases. This receptor was taken from a woman in her thirties with Graves' ophthalmopathy. This CDR3 is CASSYLLGQAYEQYF. The DNA for the CDR3 is TGTGCCAGCAGTTACTTACTGGGACAAGCCTACGAGCAGTACTTC.